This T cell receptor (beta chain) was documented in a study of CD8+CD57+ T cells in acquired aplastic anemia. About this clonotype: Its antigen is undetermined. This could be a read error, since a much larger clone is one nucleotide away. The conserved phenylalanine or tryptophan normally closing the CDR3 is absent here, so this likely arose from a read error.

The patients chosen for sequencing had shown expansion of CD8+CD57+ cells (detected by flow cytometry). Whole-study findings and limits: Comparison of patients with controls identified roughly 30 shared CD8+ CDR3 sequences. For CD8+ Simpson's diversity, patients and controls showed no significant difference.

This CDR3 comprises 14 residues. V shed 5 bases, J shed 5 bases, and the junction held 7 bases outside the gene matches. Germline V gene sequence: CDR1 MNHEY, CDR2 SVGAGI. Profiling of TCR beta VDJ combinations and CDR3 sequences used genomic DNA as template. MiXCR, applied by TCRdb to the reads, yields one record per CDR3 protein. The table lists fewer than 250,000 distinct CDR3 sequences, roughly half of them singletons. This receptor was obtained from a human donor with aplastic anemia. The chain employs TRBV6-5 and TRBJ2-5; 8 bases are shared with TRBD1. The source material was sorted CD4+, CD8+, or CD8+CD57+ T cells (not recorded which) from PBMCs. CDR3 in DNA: TGTGCCAGCAGTGAGGACAGGGTATTCGAGACCCAGTACCTC. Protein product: CASSEDRVFETQYL.